This T cell receptor beta chain was captured in a study of identical twins. The study's findings and limits: Potential partial confounding of zero-insertion analyses by invariant MAIT and iNKT cells was noted.

The V gene's germline CDR1 is SGHAT and CDR2 FQNNGV. V dropped 2 bases and J dropped 4; count of bases not matched to a gene: 9. This CDR3 has 16 amino acids. This clonotype has only a few counts. The antigen remains unidentified. TCRdb reprocessed the 5' RACE reads via MiXCR and lists one record per CDR3 protein. The table records hundreds of thousands of distinct CDR3 sequences, more than 20% of them present only once. These data were likewise used in another study, on T cells expressing NK-cell markers.

The specimen sequenced was CD4+ T cells sorted from blood. This chain connects TRBV11-2 to TRBJ2-3, with 7 bases lining up with TRBD2. This TCR was sampled from a woman between 18 and 29 years old in good health. Here the CDR3 reads CASSLLTAGSADTQYF. The CDR3 DNA is TGTGCCAGCAGCTTATTGACAGCGGGAAGCGCAGATACGCAGTATTTT. Drawing the rest from reference TRBV11-2 and TRBJ2-3, the complete variable domain is EAGVAQSPRYKIIEKRQSVAFWCNPISGHATLYWYQQILGQGPKLLIQFQNNGVVDDSQLPKDRFSAERLKGVDSTLKIQPAKLEDSAVYLCASSLLTAGSADTQYFGPGTRLTVL.